The clone carrying this T cell receptor beta chain was seen a few times. Antigen: not known. Described treatment: 15 Gy SBRT to primary tumor, nephrectomy 4 weeks later. The sample is drawn from a study of radiation and T cells in renal cell carcinoma. Study observations and caveats: Sampling covered only roughly 1 g of each tumor. Pretreatment tumor biopsies were lacking, so baseline clonotypes are unknown. Top tumor clonotypes rose in blood 2 weeks post-radiation, then contracted.

Assay used: immunoSEQ multiplex PCR; TCRdb lists only in-frame clones, some missing. The data show 15,000 or so clones, around 50% seen once. The CDR3 covers 14 residues. CDR1 and CDR2 (germline): MRHNA, SNTAGT. J gave up 6 bases and V 9 bases, and 11 bases lay outside the gene matches. This specimen consisted of tumor tissue, obtained from a patient whose treatment included radiotherapy and nephrectomy. The receptor comes from a woman aged 60 to 75 with renal cell carcinoma. This rearrangement joins TRBV6-4 to TRBJ1-5, with 7 bases fitting TRBD1. CDR3 DNA: TGTGCCAGTCCTACCAAACAGGGGTGTCAGCCCCAGCATTTT. It codes for CASPTKQGCQPQHF.